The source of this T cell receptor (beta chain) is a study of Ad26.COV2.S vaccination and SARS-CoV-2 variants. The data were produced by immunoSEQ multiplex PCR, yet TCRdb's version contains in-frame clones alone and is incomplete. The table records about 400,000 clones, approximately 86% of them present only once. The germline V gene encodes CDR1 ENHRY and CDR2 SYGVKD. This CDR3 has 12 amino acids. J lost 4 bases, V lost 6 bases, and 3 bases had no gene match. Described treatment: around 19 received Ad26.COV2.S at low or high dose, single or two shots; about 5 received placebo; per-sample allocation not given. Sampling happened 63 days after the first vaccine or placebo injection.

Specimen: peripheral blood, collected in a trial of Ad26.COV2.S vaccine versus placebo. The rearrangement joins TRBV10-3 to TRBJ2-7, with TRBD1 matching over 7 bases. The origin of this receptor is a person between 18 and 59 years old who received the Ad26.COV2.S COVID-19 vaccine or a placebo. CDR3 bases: TGTGCCATCAGCGGGACAGTATACGAGCAGTACTTC. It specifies CAISGTVYEQYF.